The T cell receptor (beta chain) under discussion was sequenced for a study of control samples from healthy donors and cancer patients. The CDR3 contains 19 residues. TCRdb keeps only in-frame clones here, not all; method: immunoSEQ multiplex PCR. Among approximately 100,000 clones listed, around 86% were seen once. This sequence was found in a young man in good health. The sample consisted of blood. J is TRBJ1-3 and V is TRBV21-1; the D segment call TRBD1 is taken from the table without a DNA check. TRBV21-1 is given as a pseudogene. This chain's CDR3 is CASSKAGAPAATSGNTIYF. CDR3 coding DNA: TGTGCCAGCAGCAAAGCGGGGGCCCCCGCAGCCACCTCTGGAAACACCATATATTTT.